Presented here are 12 T cell receptor beta chains from one specimen sequenced in a study of CD8+ T cells in alopecia areata. The treatment denotes: oral pan-JAK inhibitor, 5-10 mg twice daily. cDNA serving as the sequencing template came from extracted, reverse transcribed RNA. Profiling relied on immunoSEQ multiplex PCR, and the TCRdb table lists in-frame clones only, not all of them. The sample records some 150,000 clones, 86% being singletons. Sequences were derived from CD8+ T cells sorted from blood, sampled at week 4, from a patient treated with tofacitinib. The source of these receptors is a human donor with alopecia areata.

There are a few counts of this clone. V usage is TRBV5-1 and J usage is TRBJ2-3; possibly TRBD2 for D (5 bases). Germline V lookup: CDR1 SGHRS, CDR2 YFSETQ. The ends were cut back, 4 bases at V and 0 bases at J, with 12 bases in the middle. This CDR3 spans 15 amino acids. The CDR3 region is CASSGEAGSTDTQYF. DNA for the CDR3: TGCGCCAGCAGCGGTGAGGCGGGTAGCACAGATACGCAGTATTTT.

The chain carries TRBV7-9 and TRBJ2-7; perhaps TRBD2 as D (6 bases). Germline V gene lookup returns CDR1 SEHNR and CDR2 FQNEAQ (reference sequence). There are 15 residues in the CDR3. V dropped 5 bases and J dropped 4 bases, with 18 bases sitting between them. The CDR3 DNA reads TGTGCCAGCAGCGGTCGTGGCGGGGAACGGTACGAGCAGTACTTC. Translating it yields CASSGRGGERYEQYF.

This clone came up a few times. The CDR3 DNA is TGCAGCGTCGAGAGAACGGGGCTCACAGATACGCAGTATTTT. It yields the protein CSVERTGLTDTQYF. The chain employs TRBV29-1 and TRBJ2-3; D might be TRBD1 or TRBD2, each matching 5 bases. The CDR3 is 14 amino acids. V shed 6 bases and J shed 2 bases, with 15 bases lying between them. Germline-derived CDR1 and CDR2 are SQVTM and ANQGSEA.

The chain recombines TRBV30 with TRBJ2-7; 8 bases are a match to TRBD2. The V gene's germline CDR1 is GTSNPN and CDR2 SVGIG (reference sequence). There are 14 residues in the CDR3. J lost 5 bases, V lost 8 bases, and 14 bases had no gene match. The CDR3 reads CAATPREGGNEQYF. In nucleotides, the CDR3 is TGTGCCGCTACACCACGGGAGGGTGGCAACGAGCAGTACTTC.

The chain employs TRBV6-5 and TRBJ1-1; tentative D call: TRBD1 (6 bases). This CDR3 has 14 amino acids. Trimming removed 6 bases at V and 2 bases at J, with 13 bases between. Germline V gives CDR1 MNHEY, CDR2 SVGAGI. The CDR3 here is CASSSKQGNTEAFF. The CDR3 DNA sequence: TGTGCCAGCAGCTCGAAACAGGGCAACACTGAAGCTTTCTTT.

The rearrangement links TRBV6-5 to TRBJ2-3, with D perhaps matching TRBD1 (5 bases). Trimming removed 8 bases from V and 4 bases from J, with 16 bases in between. Germline CDR1 is MNHEY and CDR2 is SVGAGI. The CDR3 has 14 amino acids. The CDR3 protein is CASGKDSPADTQYF. In nucleotides, the CDR3 is TGTGCCAGCGGAAAAGACAGCCCCGCAGATACGCAGTATTTT.

This chain joins TRBV11-2 and TRBJ2-4, with a tentative D call TRBD1 (6 bases). The CDR3 spans 18 residues. V lost 1 base to trimming and J lost 1 base, with 17 bases between them. Per the germline V gene, CDR1 is SGHAT and CDR2 is FQNNGV. Written as DNA, the CDR3 is TGTGCCAGCAGCTTAGTAGGGGGAGTCGATTTGGCCAAAAACATTCAGTACTTC. It yields the protein CASSLVGGVDLAKNIQYF.

The chain employs TRBV29-1 and TRBJ2-1; D unresolved. The germline V gene has CDR1 SQVTM and CDR2 ANQGSEA. The length of the CDR3 is 14 residues. The V gene lost 0 bases and the J gene lost 5 bases, with 11 bases spanning the gap. The CDR3 DNA reads TGCAGCGTTGAAGAAGAGCCGTTCGACAATGAGCAGTTCTTC. Residues: CSVEEEPFDNEQFF.

V and J are TRBV7-9 and TRBJ2-1; 10 nucleotides agree with TRBD2. The germline V gene has CDR1 SEHNR and CDR2 FQNEAQ (reference sequence). This CDR3 is 18 amino acids long. Trimming removed 2 bases from V and 8 bases from J; junction bases left unmatched: 15. CDR3 sequence reads: CASSLPASGRAFFDEQFF. DNA of the CDR3: TGTGCCAGCAGCTTACCGGCCAGCGGGAGGGCCTTCTTTGATGAGCAGTTCTTC.

The J gene is TRBJ2-3, the V gene TRBV14; D is perhaps TRBD1 (6 bases). Germline loops: CDR1 SGHDN, CDR2 FVKESK. This CDR3 comprises 12 residues. V was shortened by 4 bases and J by 7 bases, with 9 bases between the two germline ends. CDR3 in amino acids: CASSLDRYTQYF. CDR3 DNA sequence: TGTGCCAGCAGCCTCGACAGGTATACGCAGTATTTT.

The chain links TRBV19 to TRBJ2-1, with a weak D call TRBD2 (6 bases). Deletions cut 10 bases from V and 9 bases from J, with 16 bases between. Germline loops: CDR1 LNHDA, CDR2 SQIVND (reference sequence). The CDR3 consists of 12 residues. The CDR3 sequence is CATLLPGVEQFF. The CDR3 DNA is TGTGCCACCCTATTACCGGGGGTTGAGCAGTTCTTC.

V gene TRBV6-1 combines with J gene TRBJ2-1; tentative D call: TRBD2 (5 bases). Germline V gene data show CDR1 as MNHNS and CDR2 as SASEGT. CDR3 length: 14 residues. V was shortened by 8 bases and J by 1 base, with 12 bases between the two germline ends. CDR3 sequence reads: CASATGISYNEQFF. Written as DNA, the CDR3 is TGTGCCAGCGCGACGGGGATTTCCTACAATGAGCAGTTCTTC.